This T cell receptor beta chain was sequenced during a study of blood T cell repertoires in COVID-19. Seattle enrolled patients during active infection and tracked them longitudinally. The germline gives CDR1 LGHDT, CDR2 YNNKEL (reference sequence). V lost 3 bases and J 4 bases, leaving 13 bases between the germline ends. The CDR3 is made up of 15 amino acids. Using immunoSEQ multiplex PCR, the repertoire was profiled, and TCRdb retains in-frame clones only, with some absent. This sample has roughly 200,000 clones; about 88% occur once, and the top ten carry about 10%. The sequence was collected from a woman aged 50 to 60 with COVID-19, enrolled during active disease. The specimen sequenced was peripheral blood. J is TRBJ1-5 and V is TRBV3-1 (or the pseudogene TRBV3-2); D remains ambiguous. In nucleotides, the CDR3 is TGTGCCAGCAGCCACGGGAGTCAAGGGAATCAGCCCCAGCATTTT. Residues: CASSHGSQGNQPQHF.